The 25 T cell receptor beta chains in this list originate from one sample, sequenced in a study of T cells after yellow fever vaccination. One entry per CDR3 protein results from TCRdb running MiXCR on the 5' RACE reads. Among 250,000 or so distinct CDR3 sequences listed, 3.6% were seen once. Sequencing used PBMCs, obtained 15 days after the yellow fever booster vaccination. The receptors shown here come from a man in his late teens or twenties who received the YFV17D yellow fever vaccine.

This clonotype has ten or more counts. The chain is built from TRBV7-9 and TRBJ1-2, with D uncertain. The V and J ends lost 4 bases and 1 base respectively, with 10 bases between them. The CDR3 is made up of 14 amino acids. Germline CDR1 reads SEHNR; CDR2 reads FQNEAQ (reference sequence). The CDR3 DNA is TGTGCCAGCAGCTCCAACCCCCATAACTATGGCTACACCTTC. It specifies CASSSNPHNYGYTF.

This clonotype was recorded many times. The chain has TRBV5-8 and TRBJ2-7; maybe TRBD1 (5 bases). Germline CDR1 reads SGHTS; CDR2 reads YDEGEE. The length of the CDR3 is 12 residues. Deletions cut 3 bases from V and 3 bases from J, with 7 bases between. CDR3 sequence reads: CASSYDSYEQYV. In DNA, the CDR3 is TGTGCCAGCAGCTACGACAGCTACGAGCAGTACGTC.

This clonotype appeared a few times. The chain employs TRBV6-1 and TRBJ1-5, with TRBD1 matching 10 bases. The CDR3 totals 16 residues. Germline CDR1 reads MNHNS; CDR2 reads SASEGT. V lost 5 bases to trimming and J lost 6 bases; unmatched junction nucleotides: 10. The CDR3 sequence is CASSRDRGKPGQPQHF. The CDR3 DNA follows: TGTGCCAGCAGTCGGGACAGGGGAAAACCTGGTCAGCCCCAGCATTTT.

This clonotype was picked up a small number of times. The rearrangement links TRBV7-9 to TRBJ2-1; 16 nucleotides match TRBD2. This CDR3 region has 16 residues. V was pared by 5 bases and J by 4 bases, with 2 bases of the junction left unmatched. Looked up from germline, CDR1 is SEHNR and CDR2 is FQNEAQ (reference sequence). CDR3 amino acids: CASSGTSGGAYNEQFF. The CDR3 bases are TGTGCCAGCAGCGGGACTAGCGGGGGGGCTTACAATGAGCAGTTCTTC.

In its sample, this clonotype was seen many times. The V and J genes are TRBV6-4 and TRBJ2-3; tentative D call: TRBD2 (6 bases). Trimming pared 2 bases from V and 1 base from J, leaving 7 bases between. Germline V CDR1 and CDR2: MRHNA, SNTAGT. The CDR3 consists of 14 residues. Here the CDR3 DNA reads TGTGCCAGCAGTGACGGGGAGGGCACAGATACGCAGTATTTT. Its translation is CASSDGEGTDTQYF.

Many counts were recorded for this clonotype. The chain recombines TRBV5-1 with TRBJ2-3; TRBD2 matches 9 bases. V lost 4 bases and J lost 4; bases outside the gene matches: 10. This CDR3 spans 16 amino acids. The germline V gene has CDR1 SGHRS and CDR2 YFSETQ. CDR3 in DNA: TGCGCCAGCAGCCTCCCCCAGCGGGGGGCCGCAGATACGCAGTATTTT. Amino acids: CASSLPQRGAADTQYF.

This clonotype was observed at least ten times. The V call is TRBV19, the J call TRBJ2-2; D is uncertain. Germline V gene lookup returns CDR1 LNHDA and CDR2 SQIVND (reference sequence). The length of the CDR3 is 12 residues. Trimming cost V 5 bases and J 6 bases, with 7 bases left between them. This CDR3 reads CASSPGSGELFF. CDR3 nucleotide sequence: TGTGCCAGTAGTCCCGGGTCCGGGGAGCTGTTTTTT.

This clonotype was counted at least ten times. V usage is TRBV5-1 and J usage is TRBJ2-3; 9 bases align to TRBD2. In germline, CDR1 is SGHRS, CDR2 YFSETQ. This CDR3 comprises 16 residues. J was trimmed by 2 bases and V by 0 bases; bases with no gene match: 4. CDR3 sequence reads: CASSLGASGVTDTQYF. CDR3 sequence (DNA): TGCGCCAGCAGCTTGGGGGCTAGCGGGGTCACAGATACGCAGTATTTT.

This clonotype was seen repeatedly, ten times or more. CDR3 amino acids: CASSSTGGYTEAFF. The CDR3 region has the DNA TGTGCCAGCAGCTCGACAGGGGGTTACACTGAAGCTTTCTTT. This chain uses TRBV27 with TRBJ1-1, with TRBD1 matching 9 bases. The CDR3 is 14 amino acids. The V gene end was trimmed by 6 bases and the J gene end by 3 bases; junction bases not matched to a gene: 5. Germline lookup yields CDR1 MNHEY and CDR2 SMNVEV (reference sequence).

This clonotype has a count of ten or more. The chain employs TRBV12-3 or TRBV12-4 and TRBJ1-4, with D possibly matching TRBD1 (6 bases). CDR3 length: 14 residues. The V gene lost 3 bases and the J gene lost 3 bases, with 8 bases spanning the gap. CDR3 in amino acids: CASSFAGANEKLFF. In DNA, the CDR3 is TGTGCCAGCAGTTTCGCAGGGGCTAATGAAAAACTGTTTTTT.

This clonotype occurred many times. The chain uses TRBV20-1 and TRBJ2-7; unclear D gene. The CDR3 contains 15 residues. From germline, CDR1 is DFQATT and CDR2 SNEGSKA (reference sequence). Deletions cut 3 bases from V and 3 bases from J, with 18 bases between. The CDR3 sequence: CSASLSRGGNYEQYF. The CDR3 DNA sequence: TGCAGTGCTAGTTTGTCTCGAGGTGGGAACTACGAGCAGTACTTC.

This clonotype was detected many times. The chain is built from TRBV6-5 and TRBJ1-2; D not certain. The germline V gene encodes CDR1 MNHEY and CDR2 SVGAGI. V shed 8 bases and J shed 2 bases, with 12 bases lying between them. This CDR3 contains 13 residues. This chain's CDR3 is CASGGQMNYGYTF. The DNA of the CDR3 is TGTGCCAGCGGAGGGCAGATGAACTATGGCTACACCTTC.

This clonotype was recorded at least ten times. The V and J genes are TRBV2 and TRBJ1-6, with 7 bases lining up with TRBD1. The ends lost 7 bases at V and 5 bases at J; junction bases unmatched: 5. Germline values: CDR1 SNHLY, CDR2 FYNNEI. The CDR3 contains 14 residues. The CDR3 DNA reads as TGTGCCAGCAAGGCAGGGGGGAATAATTCACCCCTCCACTTT. Translating it yields CASKAGGNNSPLHF.

This clonotype occurred many times. This chain connects TRBV19 to TRBJ2-1, with TRBD2 matching over 11 bases. The CDR3 loop spans 14 amino acids. Looked up from germline, CDR1 is LNHDA and CDR2 is SQIVND (reference sequence). J lost 6 bases, V lost 5 bases, and 3 bases had no gene match. The CDR3 region has the DNA TGTGCCAGTAGTCCTGGGACTAGCGGCAATGAGCAGTTCTTC. Its translation is CASSPGTSGNEQFF.

This clonotype has at least ten counts. The chain is built from TRBV20-1 and TRBJ2-7, with D maybe TRBD1 (6 bases). V shed 1 base and J shed 3 bases, with 16 bases lying between them. This CDR3 spans 15 amino acids. The germline gives CDR1 DFQATT, CDR2 SNEGSKA (reference sequence). The DNA for the CDR3 is TGCAGTGCTAGAGGAGGGGGAAGGTTCGACTACGAGCAGTACTTC. This translates into CSARGGGRFDYEQYF.

There are many counts of this clonotype. The rearrangement links TRBV5-6 to TRBJ2-2; 7 bases agree with TRBD2. The CDR3 loop spans 13 amino acids. CDR1 and CDR2 from the germline V gene are SGHDT and YYEEEE. The V gene end was trimmed by 6 bases and the J gene end by 5 bases; junction bases not matched to a gene: 4. CDR3 region: CASTREVTGELFF. The CDR3 DNA is TGTGCCAGCACTCGGGAGGTAACCGGGGAGCTGTTTTTT.

This clonotype was counted a few times. This rearrangement joins TRBV27 to TRBJ2-7; D call uncertain. Germline assignment: CDR1 MNHEY and CDR2 SMNVEV (reference sequence). The CDR3 consists of 14 residues. V shed 2 bases and J shed 0 bases, with 8 bases lying between them. This CDR3 is CASSLRKSSYEQYF. The CDR3 region has the DNA TGTGCCAGCAGTTTACGGAAGAGCTCCTACGAGCAGTACTTC.

This clonotype was seen repeatedly, ten times or more. The rearrangement uses TRBV24-1 and TRBJ2-5, with D perhaps being TRBD1 or TRBD2 (5 bases each). Germline V gives CDR1 KGHDR, CDR2 SFDVKD. The CDR3 length is 16 residues. V was clipped by 5 bases and J by 1 base, with 16 bases between them. CDR3: CATSASRWGSQETQYF. Here the CDR3 DNA reads TGTGCCACCAGTGCGTCCCGGTGGGGGAGCCAAGAGACCCAGTACTTC.

This clonotype showed up many times. The V gene is TRBV19, the J gene TRBJ1-1; D is uncertain. This CDR3 is built from 10 residues. The V gene's germline CDR1 is LNHDA and CDR2 SQIVND (reference sequence). CDR3 residues: CASRNTEAFF. Written as DNA, the CDR3 is TGTGCTTCGAGAAACACTGAAGCTTTCTTT.

This clonotype was recorded many times. The gene calls are TRBV18 and TRBJ2-1; 7 bases are a match to TRBD2. V shed 8 bases and J 3 bases; nucleotides not matched to a gene: 7. The CDR3 extends over 14 amino acids. Germline CDR1 reads KGHSH; CDR2 reads LQKENI. Written as DNA, the CDR3 is TGTGCCAGCACAACAAGCGGGAACTACAATGAGCAGTTCTTC. This codes for CASTTSGNYNEQFF.

On this clonotype itself: A read error is possible here, since a much larger clone lies one base away. This chain joins TRBV14 and TRBJ2-3; 8 nucleotides align to TRBD2. Germline loops: CDR1 SGHDN, CDR2 FVKESK. This CDR3 contains 16 residues. CDR3 amino acids: CASRHAQRGRTDTQYF. The CDR3 bases are TGTGCCAGCCGCCATGCCCAGCGGGGGCGCACAGATACGCAGTATTTT.

This clonotype was counted many times. The chain joins TRBV7-2 to TRBJ2-6, with 8 positions matching TRBD1. The CDR3 runs to 14 residues. Germline-derived CDR1 and CDR2 are SGHTA and FQGNSA. V lost 7 bases to trimming and J lost 2 bases; unmatched junction nucleotides: 1. The CDR3: CASKGQAGANVLTF. The CDR3 DNA is TGTGCCAGCAAGGGACAGGCTGGGGCCAACGTCCTGACTTTC.

This clonotype was detected ten times or more. This rearrangement joins TRBV7-2 to TRBJ2-3; D may be TRBD2 (6 bases). The ends were cut back, 5 bases at V and 1 base at J, with 13 bases in the middle. The CDR3 covers 15 residues. Germline CDR1 and CDR2: SGHTA and FQGNSA. The CDR3 here is CASSPSPGGTDTQYF. DNA of the CDR3: TGTGCCAGCAGCCCGTCCCCGGGGGGCACAGATACGCAGTATTTT.

This clonotype was seen at least ten times. The chain joins TRBV14 to TRBJ2-5; perhaps D is TRBD1 or TRBD2 (6 bases each). This CDR3 contains 17 residues. CDR1 and CDR2 from the germline V gene are SGHDN and FVKESK. V lost 2 bases to trimming and J lost 5 bases, with 21 bases between them. This CDR3 is CASSQTPLWGAWETQYF. In DNA form, the CDR3 reads TGTGCCAGCAGCCAAACCCCTTTATGGGGGGCCTGGGAGACCCAGTACTTC.

This clonotype was observed at least ten times. The chain combines TRBV10-3 with TRBJ1-3; 7 bases match TRBD1. Per germline, CDR1 ENHRY and CDR2 SYGVKD. J gave up 0 bases and V 0 bases, and 5 bases lay outside the gene matches. The CDR3 is 17 amino acids. CDR3 loop: CAISESRQGFSGNTIYF. CDR3 coding DNA: TGTGCCATCAGTGAGTCAAGACAGGGTTTCTCTGGAAACACCATATATTTT.